The 31 T cell receptor beta chains below come from one sample, sequenced in a study of blood T cell repertoires in COVID-19. TCRdb's table, derived via immunoSEQ multiplex PCR, lists solely in-frame clones and lacks some. The sample lists some 110,000 clones, roughly nine tenths occurring once. The specimen sequenced was peripheral blood. Receptors originate from a man aged 70 or older who had recovered from COVID-19.

CDR3 sequence (DNA): TGCGCCAGCAGCACCCGGACAGGGGGCGGCACTGAAGCTTTCTTT. This codes for CASSTRTGGGTEAFF. V gene TRBV5-1 combines with J gene TRBJ1-1; 11 bases fit TRBD1. V lost 4 bases, J lost 4 bases, and 6 bases stayed unmatched. This CDR3 has 15 amino acids. Looked up from germline, CDR1 is SGHRS and CDR2 is YFSETQ.

The chain is built from TRBV5-1 and TRBJ2-1; TRBD2 matches at 7 bases. The V segment lost 4 bases and the J segment 4 bases; nucleotides outside the gene matches: 2. Germline loops: CDR1 SGHRS, CDR2 YFSETQ. The CDR3 sequence is 13 residues long. CDR3 region: CASSVRGYNEQFF. CDR3 DNA sequence: TGCGCCAGCAGCGTGCGGGGGTACAATGAGCAGTTCTTC. Full variable domain (rest looked up from reference TRBV5-1 and TRBJ2-1): KAGVTQTPRYLIKTRGQQVTLSCSPISGHRSVSWYQQTPGQGLQFLFEYFSETQRNKGNFPGRFSGRQFSNSRSEMNVSTLELGDSALYLCASSVRGYNEQFFGPGTRLTVL.

The rearrangement uses TRBV5-1 and TRBJ2-2; TRBD2 agrees at 7 bases. V lost 1 base, J lost 1 base, and 1 base stayed unmatched. Looked up from germline, CDR1 is SGHRS and CDR2 is YFSETQ. CDR3 length: 15 residues. This chain's CDR3 is CASSLSGENTGELFF. The CDR3 bases are TGCGCCAGCAGCTTGAGCGGGGAGAACACCGGGGAGCTGTTTTTT.

The J gene is TRBJ2-5, the V gene TRBV27, with 8 bases identical to TRBD1. V was pared by 4 bases and J by 3 bases, with 13 bases of the junction left unmatched. The CDR3 is 17 amino acids. Germline lookup yields CDR1 MNHEY and CDR2 SMNVEV (reference sequence). In nucleotides, the CDR3 is TGTGCCAGCAGTTCTGGCAGGGGGCTTCCCCATGAAGAGACCCAGTACTTC. This gives the protein CASSSGRGLPHEETQYF.

The chain carries TRBV11-3 and TRBJ2-3, with D perhaps matching TRBD1 (6 bases). This CDR3 spans 18 amino acids. Germline values: CDR1 SGHNT, CDR2 YENEEA. Trimming cost V 1 base and J 2 bases, with 19 bases left between them. As DNA, the CDR3 is TGTGCCAGCAGCTTAGGAGACAGGCTTTGGGGTCCCACAGATACGCAGTATTTT. Protein sequence: CASSLGDRLWGPTDTQYF.

V gene TRBV11-2 combines with J gene TRBJ2-7; D remains ambiguous. Trimming took off 5 bases at V and 0 bases at J, with 17 bases between the two ends. The CDR3 totals 16 residues. Germline-derived CDR1 and CDR2 are SGHAT and FQNNGV. For the CDR3, the DNA is TGTGCCAGCAGCCCTGATCTCCAGAGGAGCTCCTACGAGCAGTACTTC. Its translation: CASSPDLQRSSYEQYF.

The V and J genes are TRBV3-1 (or the pseudogene TRBV3-2) and TRBJ1-6, with 7 positions matching TRBD1. Germline V lookup: CDR1 LGHDT, CDR2 YNNKEL (reference sequence). The CDR3 covers 14 residues. V shed 4 bases, J shed 8 bases, and the junction held 5 bases outside the gene matches. The CDR3 coding sequence is TGTGCCAGCAGCCGGCGTCAGGGGGATTCACCCCTCCACTTT. Its translation: CASSRRQGDSPLHF.

This sequence joins TRBV6-5 and TRBJ1-1; D perhaps matches TRBD1 (5 bases). Germline CDR1 and CDR2: MNHEY and SVGAGI. This CDR3 contains 12 residues. The V and J ends lost 2 bases and 10 bases respectively, with 11 bases between them. CDR3 DNA sequence: TGTGCCAGCAGTTACAGGGAGGGGCGAGCTTTCTTT. Its translation: CASSYREGRAFF.

The gene calls are TRBV7-2 and TRBJ1-4; D is unclear. This CDR3 comprises 14 residues. Germline V gene lookup returns CDR1 SGHTA and CDR2 FQGNSA. Trimming left V 0 bases short and J 2 bases short, with 4 bases between. The CDR3 bases are TGTGCCAGCAGCTTAGCCGGGACTAATGAAAAACTGTTTTTT. Translated, it gives CASSLAGTNEKLFF.

There are a few counts of this clone. The rearrangement joins TRBV27 to TRBJ2-3; 7 positions match TRBD1. This CDR3 has 15 residues. V dropped 7 bases and J dropped 3; count of bases not matched to a gene: 10. The germline gives CDR1 MNHEY, CDR2 SMNVEV (reference sequence). The CDR3 coding sequence is TGTGCCAGCAATCCCGTAGGGGGCATGACAGATACGCAGTATTTT. Translating gives CASNPVGGMTDTQYF.

The rearrangement links TRBV7-9 to TRBJ1-1; TRBD1 is a possible D gene (6 bases). The CDR3 length is 12 residues. Trimming took off 3 bases at V and 10 bases at J, with 12 bases between the two ends. CDR1 is SEHNR and CDR2 is FQNEAQ in the germline V gene (reference sequence). CDR3: CASSLDSLVAFF. DNA for the CDR3: TGTGCCAGCAGCTTGGACAGTCTAGTAGCTTTCTTT.

The chain combines TRBV7-9 with TRBJ1-5; no definite D call. The CDR3 runs 12 residues. Looked up from germline, CDR1 is SEHNR and CDR2 is FQNEAQ (reference sequence). V was trimmed by 4 bases and J by 3 bases, leaving 4 bases between them. DNA of the CDR3: TGTGCCAGCAGCTCGTACAATCAGCCCCAGCATTTT. Protein sequence: CASSSYNQPQHF.

The rearrangement links TRBV13 to TRBJ1-2; TRBD1 is a possible D gene (6 bases). Per the germline V gene, CDR1 is PRHDT and CDR2 is FYEKMQ (reference sequence). This CDR3 comprises 16 residues. Trimming cost V 3 bases and J 4 bases, with 18 bases left between them. CDR3 region: CASSLVNRDPIYGYTF. CDR3 DNA sequence: TGTGCCAGCAGCTTGGTCAACAGGGACCCCATCTATGGCTACACCTTC. Variable domain in full (rest from reference TRBV13 and TRBJ1-2): AAGVIQSPRHLIKEKRETATLKCYPIPRHDTVYWYQQGPGQDPQFLISFYEKMQSDKGSIPDRFSAQQFSDYHSELNMSSLELGDSALYFCASSLVNRDPIYGYTFGSGTRLTVV.

This clone appeared once. This chain joins TRBV27 and TRBJ1-3; D not resolved. Trimming stripped 5 bases from V and 4 bases from J, with 9 bases between. Germline loops: CDR1 MNHEY, CDR2 SMNVEV (reference sequence). The CDR3 totals 13 residues. The CDR3 coding sequence is TGTGCCAGCAGTCCCTCCGGGGGAAACACCATATATTTT. As protein: CASSPSGGNTIYF.

The rearrangement uses TRBV5-1 and TRBJ2-5; no definite D call. CDR3 size: 12 residues. Germline CDR1 is SGHRS and CDR2 is YFSETQ. V lost 0 bases and J lost 5, with 5 bases in between. The CDR3 is CASSLAFETQYF. Here the CDR3 DNA reads TGCGCCAGCAGCTTGGCTTTCGAGACCCAGTACTTC.

V is TRBV28 and J is TRBJ2-3; D perhaps matches TRBD1 (5 bases). The germline V and J ends were trimmed by 6 bases and 1 base, with 17 bases remaining between them. CDR1 is MDHEN and CDR2 is SYDVKM in the germline V gene. The CDR3 sequence is 16 residues long. In DNA form, the CDR3 reads TGTGCCAGCAGCACCCCTCCGGGCAGGGGCACAGATACGCAGTATTTT. It yields the protein CASSTPPGRGTDTQYF.

In its sample, this clone was seen a few times. V and J are TRBV5-1 and TRBJ2-1, with 9 positions matching TRBD1. The CDR3 loop spans 14 amino acids. V lost 4 bases, J lost 6 bases, and 5 bases stayed unmatched. Germline-derived CDR1 and CDR2 are SGHRS and YFSETQ. The CDR3 DNA reads as TGCGCCAGCAGCACTACAGGGGGCTCCAATGAGCAGTTCTTC. It yields the protein CASSTTGGSNEQFF.

This clone was seen more than once but under ten times. The chain recombines TRBV18 with TRBJ2-7, with D perhaps TRBD1 (5 bases). In germline, CDR1 is KGHSH, CDR2 LQKENI. V dropped 1 base and J dropped 5 bases, with 27 bases sitting between them. The CDR3 is 19 amino acids. In DNA, the CDR3 is TGTGCCAGCTCACCACGAGCTCCCTTTCTGGACCAGGGTTACGACGAGCAGTACTTC. Protein product: CASSPRAPFLDQGYDEQYF.

CDR3 in amino acids: CASSRRETYEQYF. CDR3 coding DNA: TGTGCCAGCAGCAGGAGGGAAACATACGAGCAGTACTTC. The V and J genes are TRBV9 and TRBJ2-7; possibly TRBD2 for D (6 bases). V was shortened by 4 bases and J by 4 bases, with 12 bases between the two germline ends. The CDR3 covers 13 residues. Germline CDR1 SGDLS, CDR2 YYNGEE.

This chain connects TRBV6-5 to TRBJ1-3; tentative D call: TRBD1 (5 bases). Trimming left V 9 bases short and J 4 bases short, with 13 bases between. The CDR3 covers 13 residues. Germline CDR1 and CDR2: MNHEY and SVGAGI. CDR3 protein: CASSRGSGNTIYF. DNA of the CDR3: TGTGCCAGTTCCCGGGGGTCCGGAAACACCATATATTTT.

The V gene is TRBV20-1, the J gene TRBJ2-7; TRBD2 is a possible D gene (5 bases). The CDR3 length is 13 residues. CDR1 is DFQATT and CDR2 is SNEGSKA in the germline V gene (reference sequence). V dropped 3 bases and J dropped 2 bases, with 11 bases sitting between them. CDR3 in amino acids: CSASIPTTYEQYF. For the CDR3, the DNA is TGCAGTGCTAGTATACCGACTACCTACGAGCAGTACTTC.

In its sample, this clone is medium-sized. The rearrangement links TRBV6-1 to TRBJ1-1; D remains unclear. The CDR3 is made up of 12 amino acids. V lost 2 bases, J lost 2 bases, and 3 bases lay in between. Germline V gene sequence: CDR1 MNHNS, CDR2 SASEGT. CDR3 coding DNA: TGTGCCAGCAGTGAATTAAACACTGAAGCTTTCTTT. Translation gives CASSELNTEAFF.

The rearrangement joins TRBV9 to TRBJ2-1, with 7 bases matching TRBD2. V gave up 4 bases and J gave up 3 bases; unmatched junction bases: 10. In germline, CDR1 is SGDLS, CDR2 YYNGEE. The CDR3 sequence is 16 residues long. The CDR3: CASSPLRREDYNEQFF. The CDR3 DNA sequence: TGTGCCAGCAGCCCCCTAAGACGGGAGGACTACAATGAGCAGTTCTTC.

The chain employs TRBV5-1 and TRBJ2-7, with 14 nucleotides matching TRBD2. The CDR3 spans 14 residues. J gave up 3 bases and V 7 bases, and 3 bases lay outside the gene matches. Germline CDR1 reads SGHRS; CDR2 reads YFSETQ. CDR3 protein: CASRGTSGGYEQYF. CDR3 sequence (DNA): TGCGCCAGCCGCGGGACTAGCGGGGGCTACGAGCAGTACTTC.

This rearrangement joins TRBV28 to TRBJ1-2, with D maybe TRBD1 (6 bases). V was clipped by 5 bases and J by 4 bases, with 11 bases between them. Per germline, CDR1 MDHEN and CDR2 SYDVKM. CDR3 length: 13 amino acids. The CDR3 sequence: CASSAGAGYGYTF. As DNA, the CDR3 is TGTGCCAGCAGTGCAGGGGCGGGCTATGGCTACACCTTC.

The chain links TRBV12-3 or TRBV12-4 to TRBJ1-1; tentative D call: TRBD1 (5 bases). This CDR3 is 13 amino acids long. V dropped 6 bases and J dropped 0 bases, with 8 bases sitting between them. CDR3 protein: CASRQQVNTEAFF. In DNA form, the CDR3 reads TGTGCCAGCAGACAACAGGTGAACACTGAAGCTTTCTTT.

The chain recombines TRBV28 with TRBJ1-4; 7 bases fit TRBD1. The CDR3 totals 14 residues. The germline gives CDR1 MDHEN, CDR2 SYDVKM. The V gene end was trimmed by 8 bases and the J gene end by 7 bases; junction bases not matched to a gene: 10. This CDR3 is CASRTPGQTEKLFF. CDR3 nucleotides: TGTGCCAGCCGAACTCCGGGACAGACTGAAAAACTGTTTTTT.

This CDR3 reads CAHRGGLNQPQHF. CDR3 nucleotide sequence: TGTGCCCACCGGGGGGGTCTCAATCAGCCCCAGCATTTT. The chain uses TRBV10-3 and TRBJ1-5; tentatively, D is TRBD1 (5 bases). Trimming stripped 11 bases from V and 3 bases from J, with 14 bases between. From germline, CDR1 is ENHRY and CDR2 SYGVKD. The CDR3 is made up of 13 amino acids.

This clone was found a few times. The rearrangement links TRBV10-3 to TRBJ2-1, with 12 positions matching TRBD2. V lost 0 bases, J lost 9 bases, and 9 bases stayed unmatched. Germline V gene lookup returns CDR1 ENHRY and CDR2 SYGVKD. The CDR3 consists of 17 residues. The chain's CDR3 is CAISESTSGSTDGEQFF. For the CDR3, the DNA is TGTGCCATCAGTGAGTCGACTAGCGGGAGCACTGACGGTGAGCAGTTCTTC.

CDR3 sequence (DNA): TGTGCCAGCAGCGTAGGGCAGCGGGAGTACAATGAGCAGTTCTTC. Translated: CASSVGQREYNEQFF. This chain joins TRBV9 and TRBJ2-1, with TRBD2 identical over 8 bases. The junction had 3 bases not matched to a gene; V was cut back by 0 bases and J by 4 bases. The CDR3 extends over 15 amino acids. Looked up from germline, CDR1 is SGDLS and CDR2 is YYNGEE.

The gene calls are TRBV4-1 and TRBJ2-1, with 12 bases aligning to TRBD2. Trimming took 6 bases from V and 3 from J; bases not matched to a gene: 18. This CDR3 is 20 amino acids long. Per germline, CDR1 MGHRA and CDR2 YSYEKL. Here the CDR3 reads CASRDTGLAGGGFYYNEQFF. DNA for the CDR3: TGCGCCAGCAGGGATACGGGACTAGCGGGTGGCGGTTTCTACTACAATGAGCAGTTCTTC.